Shown below are 21 T cell receptor beta chains from a single sample sequenced in a study of cytotoxic CD8 clonotypes in ibrutinib-treated CLL. TCRdb keeps only in-frame clones here, not all; method: immunoSEQ multiplex PCR. The sample yields under 150,000 clones, around 93% seen once. The starting material was PBMCs, obtained after 12 months of ibrutinib treatment. Every receptor here comes from a human donor with chronic lymphocytic leukemia.

The V call is TRBV14, the J call TRBJ2-5; D not certain. The germline V gene has CDR1 SGHDN and CDR2 FVKESK. This CDR3 contains 12 residues. The V end was cut by 6 bases, the J end by 0 bases, with 5 bases between. CDR3 DNA: TGTGCCAGCAGGGGGTACCAAGAGACCCAGTACTTC. This translates into CASRGYQETQYF.

The chain links TRBV16 to TRBJ1-2, with D possibly matching TRBD1 (5 bases). This CDR3 is built from 15 residues. CDR1 and CDR2 from the germline V gene are KGHSY and FQNENV. With 5 bases removed from V and 3 bases from J, the gap between germline ends came to 16 bases. The CDR3 coding sequence is TGTGCCAGCAGCGGGGACGCAGAGGTTCACTATGGCTACACCTTC. It yields the protein CASSGDAEVHYGYTF.

This chain connects TRBV5-4 to TRBJ1-3; no clear D. The germline gives CDR1 SGHNT, CDR2 YYREEE (reference sequence). The CDR3 loop spans 17 amino acids. V lost 0 bases, J lost 4 bases, and 17 bases lay in between. The CDR3 nucleotides are TGTGCCAGCAGCTTGGTTCTTGGAACAGCGGAGGGAAACACCATATATTTT. The encoded protein is CASSLVLGTAEGNTIYF.

The V gene is TRBV28, the J gene TRBJ2-7; D may be TRBD1 (5 bases). The CDR3 has 14 residues. Trimming pared 5 bases from V and 2 bases from J, leaving 13 bases between. Germline CDR1 is MDHEN and CDR2 is SYDVKM. CDR3 DNA: TGTGCCAGCAGTCCCGGACACGAGCCCTACGAGCAGTACTTC. Translation: CASSPGHEPYEQYF. Drawing the rest from reference TRBV28 and TRBJ2-7, the complete variable domain is DVKVTQSSRYLVKRTGEKVFLECVQDMDHENMFWYRQDPGLGLRLIYFSYDVKMKEKGDIPEGYSVSREKKERFSLILESASTNQTSMYLCASSPGHEPYEQYFGPGTRLTVT.

The V and J genes are TRBV6-5 and TRBJ1-2, with TRBD1 as a possible D gene (5 bases). The germline V gene has CDR1 MNHEY and CDR2 SVGAGI. This CDR3 contains 15 residues. The V end lost 5 bases, the J end lost 3 bases, and 16 bases lay between the germline ends. The CDR3 DNA follows: TGTGCCAGCAGTAAAGATACTGACAGCTACTATGGCTACACCTTC. Residues: CASSKDTDSYYGYTF.

This sequence joins TRBV28 and TRBJ2-4, with D perhaps given as TRBD1 or TRBD2 (5 bases each). Germline V CDR1 and CDR2: MDHEN, SYDVKM. CDR3 size: 15 residues. Trimming cost V 3 bases and J 0 bases, with 9 bases left between them. The CDR3 DNA sequence: TGTGCCAGCAGTTTCCGGGACCTAGCCAAAAACATTCAGTACTTC. Amino acid sequence: CASSFRDLAKNIQYF.

The genes are TRBV27 and TRBJ2-3; the match to TRBD2 covers 13 bases. The V gene's germline CDR1 is MNHEY and CDR2 SMNVEV (reference sequence). This CDR3 has 14 residues. The trim removed 7 bases at V and 5 bases at J, leaving 3 bases unmatched. The CDR3 nucleotides are TGTGCCAGCAAACTAGCGGGAGGGTTAGATACGCAGTATTTT. Translation: CASKLAGGLDTQYF.

This chain links TRBV6-6 with TRBJ2-2; 10 bases agree with TRBD2. Germline assignment: CDR1 MNHNY and CDR2 SVGAGI (reference sequence). J lost 4 bases, V lost 10 bases, and 3 bases had no gene match. The CDR3 loop spans 13 amino acids. The CDR3 here is CATQREGTGELFF. CDR3 DNA sequence: TGTGCCACACAGCGGGAGGGCACCGGGGAGCTGTTTTTT.

This clone was seen a single time. DNA of the CDR3: TGTGCCAGCAGCGTAGATGTGGGTCGCTCCTACAATGAGCAGTTCTTC. Translated: CASSVDVGRSYNEQFF. This chain links TRBV9 with TRBJ2-1; the D is unclear. Germline V gene sequence: CDR1 SGDLS, CDR2 YYNGEE. The CDR3 runs to 16 residues. V lost 0 bases and J lost 0, with 10 bases in between.

This clone is a singleton in its sample. The gene calls are TRBV10-3 and TRBJ2-5; 7 positions match TRBD2. J gave up 4 bases and V 3 bases, and 5 bases lay outside the gene matches. Germline-derived CDR1 and CDR2 are ENHRY and SYGVKD. CDR3 length equals 14 residues. The CDR3 DNA reads TGTGCCATCAGTGACGGCGGGAGCTCAGAGACCCAGTACTTC. Encoded protein: CAISDGGSSETQYF.

This rearrangement joins TRBV28 to TRBJ2-7; 9 bases map to TRBD2. This CDR3 is 12 amino acids long. V dropped 4 bases and J dropped 9; count of bases not matched to a gene: 4. In germline, CDR1 is MDHEN, CDR2 SYDVKM. The CDR3 region is CASSWPTSGQYF. The DNA of the CDR3 is TGTGCCAGCAGTTGGCCGACTAGCGGGCAGTACTTC.

The rearrangement uses TRBV14 and TRBJ2-7, with D perhaps matching TRBD2 (6 bases). CDR3 size: 16 residues. CDR1 SGHDN and CDR2 FVKESK come from the germline V gene. The V end was cut by 2 bases, the J end by 4 bases, with 18 bases between. The CDR3 loop is CASSQSAGRGAYEQYF. The CDR3 nucleotides are TGTGCCAGCAGCCAATCCGCGGGGAGAGGGGCGTACGAGCAGTACTTC.

The chain carries TRBV7-2 and TRBJ2-1; D is undetermined. The CDR3 extends over 12 amino acids. Germline CDR1 reads SGHTA; CDR2 reads FQGNSA. Trimming took 3 bases from V and 9 from J, leaving 9 bases between them. CDR3 loop: CASSFASTEQFF. The CDR3 coding sequence is TGTGCCAGCAGCTTCGCATCCACTGAGCAGTTCTTC.

The J gene is TRBJ2-1, the V gene TRBV5-1; D may be TRBD2 (6 bases). Per germline, CDR1 SGHRS and CDR2 YFSETQ. V lost 4 bases and J 9 bases, leaving 14 bases between the germline ends. The CDR3 sequence is 13 residues long. CDR3 residues: CASSHLASGEQFF. DNA for the CDR3: TGCGCCAGCAGCCACCTAGCGTCCGGTGAGCAGTTCTTC.

This clone has just one count. The chain joins TRBV9 to TRBJ1-1, with a possible D match to TRBD1 (6 bases). The CDR3 spans 16 residues. V was trimmed by 0 bases and J by 3 bases, leaving 15 bases between them. Per germline, CDR1 SGDLS and CDR2 YYNGEE. The CDR3 DNA reads TGTGCCAGCAGCGTAGCTGTCAGGGGAGTTCACACTGAAGCTTTCTTT. It translates to CASSVAVRGVHTEAFF. Filled out from reference TRBV9 and TRBJ1-1, the complete variable domain reads DSGVTQTPKHLITATGQRVTLRCSPRSGDLSVYWYQQSLDQGLQFLIQYYNGEERAKGNILERFSAQQFPDLHSELNLSSLELGDSALYFCASSVAVRGVHTEAFFGQGTRLTVV.

The chain links TRBV11-2 to TRBJ2-1; D is unresolved. Trimming took 1 base from V and 4 from J, leaving 5 bases between them. CDR1 SGHAT and CDR2 FQNNGV come from the germline V gene. This CDR3 has 13 residues. The CDR3 spells CASSLGEYNEQFF. In DNA form, the CDR3 reads TGTGCCAGCAGCTTAGGAGAATACAATGAGCAGTTCTTC.

This rearrangement joins TRBV4-2 to TRBJ1-5, with D unclear. Trimming stripped 0 bases from V and 3 bases from J, with 3 bases between. The CDR3 has 13 residues. The germline CDR1 and CDR2 sequences are LGHNA and YNFKEQ. For the CDR3, the DNA is TGTGCCAGCAGCCAAGACCCCAATCAGCCCCAGCATTTT. Its translation is CASSQDPNQPQHF.

This chain joins TRBV18 and TRBJ2-7, with D perhaps assigned TRBD1 or TRBD2 (6 bases each). Germline lookup yields CDR1 KGHSH and CDR2 LQKENI. CDR3 length: 15 residues. V was pared by 0 bases and J by 2 bases, with 11 bases between. This chain's CDR3 is CASSPPLGGTYEQYF. CDR3 bases: TGTGCCAGCTCACCACCGCTAGGGGGGACCTACGAGCAGTACTTC.

J is TRBJ2-1 and V is TRBV7-3; D uncertain. The germline V gene encodes CDR1 SGHTA and CDR2 FQGTGA. Trimming left V 5 bases short and J 7 bases short, with 15 bases between. The CDR3 has 14 amino acids. In DNA form, the CDR3 reads TGTGCCAGCAGCGCGAGAGCTGAGTGGAATGAGCAGTTCTTC. The encoded protein is CASSARAEWNEQFF. Based on the CDR3 plus reference TRBV7-3 and TRBJ2-1, the full variable domain is GAGVSQTPSNKVTEKGKYVELRCDPISGHTALYWYRQSLGQGPEFLIYFQGTGAADDSGLPNDRFFAVRPEGSVSTLKIQRTERGDSAVYLCASSARAEWNEQFFGPGTRLTVL.

This chain connects TRBV2 to TRBJ1-2, with TRBD1 identical over 10 bases. From germline, CDR1 is SNHLY and CDR2 FYNNEI. Losses at the gene ends were 3 bases for V and 4 bases for J; bases not matched to a gene: 5. This CDR3 has 15 residues. CDR3 DNA: TGTGCCAGCAGTGACGACAGGGGGCGAGGCTATGGCTACACCTTC. Translating it yields CASSDDRGRGYGYTF.

V gene TRBV7-3 combines with J gene TRBJ2-7, with 9 positions matching TRBD1. The CDR3 has 13 residues. J lost 2 bases, V lost 6 bases, and 2 bases had no gene match. Germline V gene data show CDR1 as SGHTA and CDR2 as FQGTGA. CDR3 protein: CASSRQGAYEQYF. CDR3 in DNA: TGTGCCAGCAGTAGACAGGGGGCCTACGAGCAGTACTTC. The variable domain in full, with the rest retrieved from reference TRBV7-3 and TRBJ2-7, is GAGVSQTPSNKVTEKGKYVELRCDPISGHTALYWYRQSLGQGPEFLIYFQGTGAADDSGLPNDRFFAVRPEGSVSTLKIQRTERGDSAVYLCASSRQGAYEQYFGPGTRLTVT.